This T cell receptor (beta chain) was sequenced for a study of glioma-infiltrating T cells. Broader study findings: Above-expected tissue-blood divergence occurred in all gliomas, most in low-grade ones.

The CDR3 consists of 16 residues. From germline, CDR1 is MDHEN and CDR2 SYDVKM. The trim removed 2 bases at V and 0 bases at J, leaving 3 bases unmatched. Amplification of TCR alpha and beta CDR3 regions from RNA used iRepertoire nested multiplex PCR. TCRdb reprocessed the multiplex PCR reads via MiXCR and lists one record per CDR3 protein. The data hold around 180,000 distinct CDR3 sequences, with around 40% observed a single time. Many counts were recorded for this clonotype. Its cognate antigen is unknown. The source is a human donor with low-grade glioma or glioblastoma, undergoing nonglioma brain surgery, or in good health (not recorded which). This sequence joins TRBV28 and TRBJ2-7, with TRBD2 matching 11 bases. Sample: glioma tissue, nonneoplastic brain tissue, or PBMCs (not recorded which). In DNA, the CDR3 is TGTGCCAGCAGTTTACTTACTAGCGGGAGCTCCTACGAGCAGTACTTC. The encoded protein is CASSLLTSGSSYEQYF.